Each of the 9 T cell receptor beta chains below was sequenced from the same sample in a study of PD-L1 blockade in urothelial cancer. The protocol was immunoSEQ multiplex PCR, while the TCRdb copy is restricted to in-frame clones and leaves out a portion. The table lists some 120,000 clones, about 89% of them singletons. Time point indicated: peripheral blood 6 weeks after treatment start. The sequences come from PBMCs, collected around atezolizumab (anti-PD-L1) treatment. The receptors come from a man aged 55-75 years with urothelial cancer.

The gene calls are TRBV7-2 and TRBJ2-1; 16 positions match TRBD2. The CDR3 is 17 amino acids. V was clipped by 1 base and J by 7 bases; unmatched bases: 4. Per germline, CDR1 SGHTA and CDR2 FQGNSA. The CDR3 here is CASSLVGTSGRANEQFF. The CDR3 DNA reads as TGTGCCAGCAGCTTAGTTGGGACTAGCGGGAGGGCAAATGAGCAGTTCTTC.

The chain recombines TRBV10-3 with TRBJ2-7; a weak D match, TRBD2 (6 bases). V was cut by 4 bases and J by 2 bases, with 12 bases left in between. From germline, CDR1 is ENHRY and CDR2 SYGVKD. The CDR3 consists of 14 residues. CDR3 bases: TGTGCCATCAGTGCCCGGGACTTCACCTACGAGCAGTACTTC. This gives the protein CAISARDFTYEQYF.

The chain employs TRBV5-4 and TRBJ2-1; 9 nucleotides align to TRBD1. The CDR3 runs 15 residues. CDR1 is SGHNT and CDR2 is YYREEE in the germline V gene (reference sequence). The junction had 3 bases not matched to a gene; V was cut back by 1 base and J by 4 bases. The CDR3 region has the DNA TGTGCCAGCAGCTTGACAGGGGGCACTTACAATGAGCAGTTCTTC. Translating it yields CASSLTGGTYNEQFF.

This clone has only a few counts. The chain has TRBV11-2 and TRBJ1-2; D not certain. The CDR3 contains 13 residues. The germline V gene encodes CDR1 SGHAT and CDR2 FQNNGV. V was pared by 6 bases and J by 8 bases, with 16 bases between. Here the CDR3 DNA reads TGTGCCAGCAGGTTAAGACTAGGCTGGGGCTACACCTTC. Its translation: CASRLRLGWGYTF.

The chain carries TRBV7-8 and TRBJ2-7; 7 bases are shared with TRBD2. V trimming: 5 bases; J trimming: 7 bases; junction bases outside the gene matches: 14. This CDR3 comprises 15 residues. Germline V lookup: CDR1 SGHVS, CDR2 FQNEAQ. CDR3 region: CASSLGTNGAGEQYF. The CDR3 DNA reads as TGTGCCAGCAGCCTCGGGACTAACGGGGCGGGGGAGCAGTACTTC.

This clone was seen only a few times. This rearrangement joins TRBV7-9 to TRBJ1-2; 10 bases match TRBD1. The germline V gene has CDR1 SEHNR and CDR2 FQNEAQ (reference sequence). The trim removed 4 bases at V and 8 bases at J, leaving 7 bases unmatched. The CDR3 spans 14 residues. CDR3: CASSSSGTGEGYTF. The CDR3 region has the DNA TGTGCCAGCAGCTCCAGCGGGACAGGGGAAGGCTACACCTTC.

The rearrangement uses TRBV7-2 and TRBJ1-6; D call uncertain. Germline loops: CDR1 SGHTA, CDR2 FQGNSA. Between the trimmed V and J ends, which lost 5 bases and 7 bases, there was a span of 9 bases. The CDR3 has 13 residues. The CDR3 region has the DNA TGTGCCAGCAGCATTGACGGGAATTCACCCCTCCACTTT. It is translated as CASSIDGNSPLHF. The whole variable domain, filled in from reference TRBV7-2 and TRBJ1-6, reads GAGVSQSPSNKVTEKGKDVELRCDPISGHTALYWYRQSLGQGLEFLIYFQGNSAPDKSGLPSDRFSAERTGGSVSTLTIQRTQQEDSAVYLCASSIDGNSPLHFGNGTRLTVT.

This chain links TRBV19 with TRBJ2-3; D might be TRBD1 (6 bases). The germline V gene has CDR1 LNHDA and CDR2 SQIVND (reference sequence). Trimming took off 1 base at V and 1 base at J, with 15 bases between the two ends. The CDR3 runs to 17 residues. CDR3 DNA sequence: TGTGCCAGTAGTATAGGGGGACATCAATTAGGCACAGATACGCAGTATTTT. Translated, it gives CASSIGGHQLGTDTQYF. Full variable domain (outside the CDR3, taken from reference TRBV19 and TRBJ2-3): DGGITQSPKYLFRKEGQNVTLSCEQNLNHDAMYWYRQDPGQGLRLIYYSQIVNDFQKGDIAEGYSVSREKKESFPLTVTSAQKNPTAFYLCASSIGGHQLGTDTQYFGPGTRLTVL.

This clone was counted a single time. The gene calls are TRBV28 and TRBJ2-7; a weak D match, TRBD2 (5 bases). The CDR3 length is 15 residues. Germline CDR1 reads MDHEN; CDR2 reads SYDVKM. Deletions cut 1 base from V and 0 bases from J, with 10 bases between. The CDR3 region has the DNA TGTGCCAGCAGTTTATTAATGGGGAGCTCCTACGAGCAGTACTTC. This codes for CASSLLMGSSYEQYF.